This paragraph reports one T cell receptor (beta chain). Its antigen is not identified. This record belongs to a study of a mutant IDH1 vaccine in newly diagnosed glioma. Documented time point: week 23, last vaccination. With topical imiquimod, each dose of the vaccine consisted of 300 ug of mutant IDH1 20-mer peptide. Astrocytomas that were new, WHO grade 3 or 4, IDH1-mutant and ATRX-lost were present in the donors. The length of the CDR3 is 14 residues. V shed 6 bases and J 1 base; nucleotides not matched to a gene: 7. Germline CDR1 SQVTM, CDR2 ANQGSEA. TCRdb keeps only in-frame clones here, not all; method: immunoSEQ multiplex PCR. This sample has roughly 60,000 clones, with about 85% found just once.

The starting material was PBMCs, obtained from a glioma patient whose treatment included an IDH1 peptide vaccine. This receptor was taken from a man aged 25-40 years with glioma. The gene calls are TRBV29-1 and TRBJ2-7, with TRBD1 identical over 9 bases. The CDR3 loop is CSVHRGTGSYEQYF. The CDR3 DNA reads TGCAGCGTCCATCGGGGGACAGGGTCCTACGAGCAGTACTTC.